This T cell receptor beta chain was observed in a study of siplizumab effects on memory and regulatory T cells. Findings of the study overall: Whether proliferating Tregs in siplizumab cultures suppress was not functionally confirmed. Mapping to unstimulated subsets was achieved for only a minor fraction of alloreactive clones.

V lost 4 bases, J lost 4 bases, and 4 bases stayed unmatched. The CDR3 is made up of 13 amino acids. Germline CDR1 and CDR2: SGHNT and YYREEE (reference sequence). A note on this clone: Its antigen remains unknown.

Each sample had roughly 10^5 TCR templates assayed. Sequenced by immunoSEQ multiplex PCR; TCRdb stores in-frame clones only, minus some. Of roughly 69,000 clones detected, roughly 80% appear once; the ten largest clones hold approximately 3.8%. This receptor was obtained from a human donor in good health. The rearrangement joins TRBV5-4 to TRBJ1-2, with 7 bases fitting TRBD1. The sequencing sample was made of memory CD4+ T cells sorted from blood. This chain's CDR3 is CASSNSGGYGYTF. The CDR3 region has the DNA TGTGCCAGCAGCAACTCAGGGGGCTATGGCTACACCTTC.